This passage covers 20 T cell receptor beta chains from one sample sequenced in a study of blood T cell repertoires in COVID-19. TCRdb's copy holds only in-frame clones and misses some; the assay was immunoSEQ multiplex PCR. This sample has approximately 50,000 clones, with approximately 87% found just once. The sample comprised peripheral blood. These receptors were taken from a man in his fifties or sixties with acute or convalescent COVID-19.

J is TRBJ1-1 and V is TRBV12-5, with D possibly matching TRBD1 (6 bases). This CDR3 has 19 residues. The germline V gene encodes CDR1 LGHNT and CDR2 FRNRAP. The V gene lost 1 base and the J gene lost 0 bases, with 21 bases spanning the gap. The CDR3 spells CASGLGMTGAELLNTEAFF. The CDR3 DNA is TGTGCTAGTGGTTTGGGGATGACAGGAGCGGAATTGCTGAACACTGAAGCTTTCTTT.

The count of this clone is one. This sequence joins TRBV27 and TRBJ2-4; 12 bases line up with TRBD2. Germline V CDR1 and CDR2: MNHEY, SMNVEV (reference sequence). Unmatched junction bases numbered 12, after V lost 5 bases and J lost 1 base. The CDR3 has 19 amino acids. The chain's CDR3 is CASSPWTSGTRLAKNIQYF. CDR3 in DNA: TGTGCCAGCAGTCCCTGGACTAGCGGGACCCGTTTGGCCAAAAACATTCAGTACTTC.

The chain links TRBV7-8 to TRBJ2-7, with TRBD1 identical over 9 bases. Germline V lookup: CDR1 SGHVS, CDR2 FQNEAQ. The V gene end was trimmed by 3 bases and the J gene end by 7 bases; junction bases not matched to a gene: 13. The CDR3 length is 16 residues. CDR3 DNA: TGTGCCAGCAGCTTTTCCACGGGACAGGGATCGGAGGAGCAGTACTTC. This encodes CASSFSTGQGSEEQYF.

V is TRBV25-1 and J is TRBJ2-7; the match to TRBD1 covers 9 bases. J lost 4 bases, V lost 5 bases, and 6 bases had no gene match. The CDR3 contains 14 residues. CDR1 is MGHDK, CDR2 SYGVNS, per germline. For the CDR3, the DNA is TGTGCCAGCAGTACCGGGACAGGGCCGTACGAGCAGTACTTC. Translated: CASSTGTGPYEQYF.

The chain links TRBV19 to TRBJ2-5, with D possibly TRBD2 on 6 matching bases. The V gene lost 5 bases and the J gene lost 4 bases, with 20 bases spanning the gap. The CDR3 totals 16 residues. CDR1 is LNHDA and CDR2 is SQIVND in the germline V gene (reference sequence). CDR3 residues: CASSHLLGGNRETQYF. The CDR3 DNA reads TGTGCCAGTAGTCATTTGTTGGGGGGTAATCGAGAGACCCAGTACTTC.

This clone was seen a single time. V gene TRBV28 combines with J gene TRBJ2-7, with 9 bases fitting TRBD2. Germline V gene data show CDR1 as MDHEN and CDR2 as SYDVKM. The V and J ends lost 3 bases and 6 bases, in that order; junction bases with no gene match: 6. The CDR3 covers 14 residues. CDR3 sequence reads: CASSFGGRASEQYF. CDR3 nucleotide sequence: TGTGCCAGCAGTTTCGGCGGGAGGGCCTCCGAGCAGTACTTC.

The V and J genes are TRBV3-1 (or the pseudogene TRBV3-2) and TRBJ1-1; 11 bases match TRBD1. CDR1 is LGHDT and CDR2 is YNNKEL in the germline V gene (reference sequence). The CDR3 length is 15 residues. V lost 4 bases to trimming and J lost 5 bases; unmatched junction nucleotides: 6. CDR3 sequence (DNA): TGTGCCAGCAGCCCGGACAGGGGGCGCTGGACTGAAGCTTTCTTT. It codes for CASSPDRGRWTEAFF.

Turning to this clone: The junction shows a germline mismatch at one end, possibly a read error. V and J are TRBV28 and TRBJ2-7; TRBD1 aligns across 9 bases. Germline CDR1 and CDR2: MDHEN and SYDVKM. The CDR3 runs 14 residues. This CDR3 reads CASRGGTGSSEQYF. For the CDR3, the DNA is TGTGCCAGCAGGGGGGGGACAGGGTCCTCCGAGCAGTACTTC.

The chain links TRBV2 to TRBJ2-5, with D maybe TRBD2 (6 bases). Trimming shortened V by 0 bases and J by 4 bases, and 18 bases separated the two germline ends. This CDR3 is built from 17 residues. Germline V CDR1 and CDR2: SNHLY, FYNNEI. The CDR3 DNA sequence: TGTGCCAGCAGTGAAGCGCGGGGCGGGGTCGGGGGAGAGACCCAGTACTTC. Translating it yields CASSEARGGVGGETQYF.

This chain uses TRBV5-4 with TRBJ2-4; 12 nucleotides align to TRBD2. This CDR3 is built from 14 residues. The V and J ends lost 3 bases and 6 bases, in that order; junction bases with no gene match: 1. Germline values: CDR1 SGHNT, CDR2 YYREEE (reference sequence). The CDR3 region has the DNA TGTGCCAGCAGCTCGGGACTAGCGGGAAACATTCAGTACTTC. Protein sequence: CASSSGLAGNIQYF.

This clone was counted only a few times. The chain is built from TRBV5-6 and TRBJ2-7; TRBD2 matches at 12 bases. CDR1 and CDR2 from the germline V gene are SGHDT and YYEEEE. CDR3 length: 15 residues. The J segment lost 7 bases and the V segment lost 4 bases, leaving 9 bases of the junction unmatched. The CDR3 coding sequence is TGTGCCAGCAGCCCCGTCTGGACTAGCGGGAATGAGCAGTACTTC. This sequence encodes CASSPVWTSGNEQYF.

The rearrangement links TRBV6-5 to TRBJ2-5, with no clear D. V dropped 4 bases and J dropped 4 bases, with 10 bases sitting between them. Per the germline V gene, CDR1 is MNHEY and CDR2 is SVGAGI. CDR3 length: 13 amino acids. The CDR3: CASSLQELETQYF. In nucleotides, the CDR3 is TGTGCCAGCAGTTTGCAGGAATTAGAGACCCAGTACTTC.

The V and J genes are TRBV2 and TRBJ2-7; no clear D gene. The germline V gene has CDR1 SNHLY and CDR2 FYNNEI. Deletions cut 4 bases from V and 0 bases from J, with 13 bases between. CDR3 length: 15 amino acids. The CDR3: CASSVSSLSSYEQYF. In DNA form, the CDR3 reads TGTGCCAGCAGTGTGTCCTCCTTGAGCTCCTACGAGCAGTACTTC.

The rearrangement uses TRBV11-3 and TRBJ2-1; 9 nucleotides agree with TRBD2. The CDR3 is 18 residues long. The V and J ends lost 1 base and 0 bases, in that order; junction bases with no gene match: 7. Looked up from germline, CDR1 is SGHNT and CDR2 is YENEEA. CDR3 in DNA: TGTGCCAGCAGCTTAGCACTAGCGGGCACCTACTCCTACAATGAGCAGTTCTTC. It encodes CASSLALAGTYSYNEQFF.

This clone was seen only once. This sequence joins TRBV5-1 and TRBJ2-1; 11 nucleotides match TRBD2. CDR3 length: 15 residues. The V and J ends lost 0 bases and 9 bases, in that order; junction bases with no gene match: 5. Looked up from germline, CDR1 is SGHRS and CDR2 is YFSETQ. The CDR3 sequence is CASSLVAGGPGEQFF. The DNA for the CDR3 is TGCGCCAGCAGCTTGGTAGCGGGAGGGCCGGGTGAGCAGTTCTTC.

This chain's CDR3 is CASSETQGAQETQYF. The CDR3 DNA follows: TGTGCCAGCAGTGAAACTCAGGGGGCCCAAGAGACCCAGTACTTC. This chain links TRBV6-4 with TRBJ2-5; 8 bases line up with TRBD1. The CDR3 length is 15 residues. Germline loops: CDR1 MRHNA, CDR2 SNTAGT. V shed 3 bases, J shed 1 base, and the junction held 4 bases outside the gene matches.

The table lists this clone with a count of one. This chain links TRBV7-3 with TRBJ2-2; 9 nucleotides line up with TRBD2. Trimming removed 5 bases from V and 5 bases from J; junction bases left unmatched: 15. The CDR3 sequence is 18 residues long. The germline V gene has CDR1 SGHTA and CDR2 FQGTGA. The CDR3 DNA sequence: TGTGCCAGCAGCCCCAGCTCTGGCAGCGGGGGGAATACCGGGGAGCTGTTTTTT. Its translation is CASSPSSGSGGNTGELFF.

This clone was recorded once. The rearrangement uses TRBV7-8 and TRBJ2-2, with 9 bases lining up with TRBD1. Trimming took 5 bases from V and 5 from J; bases not matched to a gene: 9. CDR3 length: 16 amino acids. CDR1 SGHVS and CDR2 FQNEAQ come from the germline V gene. As DNA, the CDR3 is TGTGCCAGCAGCCCACCGGGACAGGGCTGGACCGGGGAGCTGTTTTTT. It yields the protein CASSPPGQGWTGELFF. The entire variable domain, with the rest obtained from reference TRBV7-8 and TRBJ2-2, is as follows: GAGVSQSPRYKVAKRGQDVALRCDPISGHVSLFWYQQALGQGPEFLTYFQNEAQLDKSGLPSDRFFAERPEGSVSTLKIQRTQQEDSAVYLCASSPPGQGWTGELFFGEGSRLTVL.

J is TRBJ2-1 and V is TRBV19, with D possibly matching TRBD1 (5 bases). The CDR3 extends over 16 amino acids. Germline CDR1 LNHDA, CDR2 SQIVND (reference sequence). Between the trimmed V and J ends, which lost 7 bases and 2 bases, there was a span of 18 bases. The CDR3 nucleotides read TGTGCCAGTACCATAGGTCCAAGACAGACCTACAATGAGCAGTTCTTC. This translates into CASTIGPRQTYNEQFF.

V gene TRBV30 combines with J gene TRBJ2-1; tentative D call: TRBD1 (6 bases). The germline V and J ends were trimmed by 4 bases and 3 bases, with 13 bases remaining between them. In germline, CDR1 is GTSNPN, CDR2 SVGIG (reference sequence). The CDR3 is 14 amino acids. The CDR3 region is CAWTAGAVYNEQFF. CDR3 nucleotides: TGTGCCTGGACGGCAGGGGCGGTCTACAATGAGCAGTTCTTC.